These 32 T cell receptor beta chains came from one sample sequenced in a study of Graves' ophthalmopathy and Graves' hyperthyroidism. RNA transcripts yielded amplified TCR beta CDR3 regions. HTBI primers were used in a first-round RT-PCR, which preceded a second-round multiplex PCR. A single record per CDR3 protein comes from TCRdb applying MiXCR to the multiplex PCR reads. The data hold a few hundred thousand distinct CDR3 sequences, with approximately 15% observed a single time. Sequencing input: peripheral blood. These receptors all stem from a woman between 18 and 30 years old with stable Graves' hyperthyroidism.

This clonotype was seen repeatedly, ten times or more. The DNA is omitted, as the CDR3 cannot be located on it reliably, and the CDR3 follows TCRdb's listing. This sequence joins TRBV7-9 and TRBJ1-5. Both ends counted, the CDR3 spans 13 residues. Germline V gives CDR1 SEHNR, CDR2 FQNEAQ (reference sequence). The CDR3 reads CASSLERDQPQHF.

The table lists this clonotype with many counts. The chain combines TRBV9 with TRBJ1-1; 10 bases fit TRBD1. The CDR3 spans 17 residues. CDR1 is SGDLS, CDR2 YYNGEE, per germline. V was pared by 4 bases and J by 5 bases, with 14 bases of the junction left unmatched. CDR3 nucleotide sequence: TGTGCCAGCAGCCCCTGGACAGGGGGTAACGTTTGGACTGAAGCTTTCTTT. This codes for CASSPWTGGNVWTEAFF.

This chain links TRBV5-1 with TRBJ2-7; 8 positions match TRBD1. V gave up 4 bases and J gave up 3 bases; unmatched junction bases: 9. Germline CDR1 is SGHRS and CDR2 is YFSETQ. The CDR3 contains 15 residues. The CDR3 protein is CASSVTGQENYEQYF. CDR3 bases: TGCGCCAGCAGCGTTACGGGACAGGAGAACTACGAGCAGTACTTC.

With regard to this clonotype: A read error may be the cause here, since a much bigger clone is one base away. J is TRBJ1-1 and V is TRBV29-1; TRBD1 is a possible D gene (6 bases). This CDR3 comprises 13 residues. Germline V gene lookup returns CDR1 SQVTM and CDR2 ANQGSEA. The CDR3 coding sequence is TGCAGCGTTGGACAGGAGGTGCACACTGAAGCTTGCTTT. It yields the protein CSVGQEVHTEACF. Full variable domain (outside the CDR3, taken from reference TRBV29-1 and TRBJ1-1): SAVISQKPSRDICQRGTSLTIQCQVDSQVTMMFWYRQQPGQSLTLIATANQGSEATYESGFVIDKFPISRPNLTFSTLTVSNMSPEDSSIYLCSVGQEVHTEACFGQGTRLTVV.

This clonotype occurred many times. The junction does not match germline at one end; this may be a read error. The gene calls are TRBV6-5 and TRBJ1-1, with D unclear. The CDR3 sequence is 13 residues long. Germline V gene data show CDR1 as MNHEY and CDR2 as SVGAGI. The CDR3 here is CTSSYDWGTEAFF. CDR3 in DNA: TGTACCAGCAGTTACGATTGGGGCACTGAAGCTTTCTTT.

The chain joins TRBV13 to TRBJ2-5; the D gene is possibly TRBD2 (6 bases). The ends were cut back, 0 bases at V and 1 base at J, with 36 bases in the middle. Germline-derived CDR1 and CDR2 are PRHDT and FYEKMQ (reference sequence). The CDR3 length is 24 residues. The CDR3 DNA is TGTGCCAGCAGCTTAGGATACACCCCGGGACTTTCCACCCCCGGCCAGAACCCCCAAGAGACCCAGTACTTC. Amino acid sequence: CASSLGYTPGLSTPGQNPQETQYF.

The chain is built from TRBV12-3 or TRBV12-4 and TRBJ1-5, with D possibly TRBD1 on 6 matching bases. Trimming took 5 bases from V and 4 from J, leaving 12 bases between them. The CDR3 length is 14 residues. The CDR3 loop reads CASSKGGGNQPQHF. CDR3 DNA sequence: TGTGCCAGCAGTAAAGGGGGGGGGAATCAGCCCCAGCATTTT.

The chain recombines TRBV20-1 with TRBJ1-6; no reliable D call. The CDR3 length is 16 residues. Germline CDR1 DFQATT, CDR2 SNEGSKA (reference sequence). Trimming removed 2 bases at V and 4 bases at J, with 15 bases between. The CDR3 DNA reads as TGCAGTGCTAGACCCCCGGAGCCAAAATATAATTCACCCCTCCACTTT. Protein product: CSARPPEPKYNSPLHF.

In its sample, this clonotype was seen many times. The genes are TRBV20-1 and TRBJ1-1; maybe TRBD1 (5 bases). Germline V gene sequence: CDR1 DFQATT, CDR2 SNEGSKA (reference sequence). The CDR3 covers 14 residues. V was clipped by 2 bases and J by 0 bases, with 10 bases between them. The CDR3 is CSARPDSMNTEAFF. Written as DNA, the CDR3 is TGCAGTGCTAGACCCGACAGCATGAACACTGAAGCTTTCTTT.

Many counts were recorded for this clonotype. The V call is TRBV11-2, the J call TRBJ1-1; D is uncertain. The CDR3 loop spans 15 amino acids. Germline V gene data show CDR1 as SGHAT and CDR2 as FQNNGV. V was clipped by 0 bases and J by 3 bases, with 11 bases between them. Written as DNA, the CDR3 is TGTGCCAGCAGCTTAGAGCGTAACCGGTACACTGAAGCTTTCTTT. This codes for CASSLERNRYTEAFF.

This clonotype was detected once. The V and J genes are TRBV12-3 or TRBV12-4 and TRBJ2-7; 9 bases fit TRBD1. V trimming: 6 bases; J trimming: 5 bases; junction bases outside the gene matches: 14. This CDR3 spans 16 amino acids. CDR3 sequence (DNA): TGTGCCAGCAGCCCGATGACCGGGACAGGGAACAACGAGCAGTACTTC. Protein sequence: CASSPMTGTGNNEQYF.

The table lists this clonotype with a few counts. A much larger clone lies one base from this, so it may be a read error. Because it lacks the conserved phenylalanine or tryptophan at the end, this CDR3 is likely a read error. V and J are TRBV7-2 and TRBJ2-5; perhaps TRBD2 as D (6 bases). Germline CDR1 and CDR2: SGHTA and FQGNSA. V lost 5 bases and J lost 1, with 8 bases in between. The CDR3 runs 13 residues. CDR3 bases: TGTGCCAGCAGCCGGGGGAGCCAAGAGACCCAGTACTCC. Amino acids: CASSRGSQETQYS.

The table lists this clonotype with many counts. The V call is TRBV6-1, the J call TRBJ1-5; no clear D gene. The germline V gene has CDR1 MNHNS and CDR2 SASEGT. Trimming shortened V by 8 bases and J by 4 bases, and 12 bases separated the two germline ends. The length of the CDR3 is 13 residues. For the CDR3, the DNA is TGTGCCAGCTGGCAGCCCTTTAATCAGCCCCAGCATTTT. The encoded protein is CASWQPFNQPQHF.

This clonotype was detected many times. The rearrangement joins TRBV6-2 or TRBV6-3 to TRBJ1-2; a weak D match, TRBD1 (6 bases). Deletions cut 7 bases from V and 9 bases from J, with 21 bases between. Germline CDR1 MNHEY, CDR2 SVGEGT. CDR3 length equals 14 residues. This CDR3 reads CASNQRTALISYTF. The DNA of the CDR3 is TGTGCCAGCAATCAGCGGACAGCCCTCATCAGCTACACCTTC.

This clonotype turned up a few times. This CDR3 reads CASSYSVRGQTETQYF. CDR3 nucleotides: TGTGCCAGCAGTTACTCAGTGAGGGGACAGACGGAGACCCAGTACTTC. The J gene is TRBJ2-5, the V gene TRBV6-5, with TRBD1 matching 7 bases. CDR1 and CDR2 (germline): MNHEY, SVGAGI. V shed 0 bases, J shed 5 bases, and the junction held 9 bases outside the gene matches. The CDR3 is made up of 16 amino acids.

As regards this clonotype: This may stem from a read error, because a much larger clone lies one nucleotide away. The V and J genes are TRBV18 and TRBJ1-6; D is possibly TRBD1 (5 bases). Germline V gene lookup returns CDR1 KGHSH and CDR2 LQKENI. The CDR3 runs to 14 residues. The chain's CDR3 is CASSPPQRDSHLHF. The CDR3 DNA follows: TGTGCCAGCTCACCACCCCAGCGGGACTCACACCTCCACTTT.

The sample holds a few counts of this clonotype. CDR3 amino acids: CASSVMSRGGSYEQYF. The CDR3 DNA reads TGTGCCAGCAGTGTAATGTCGCGGGGGGGGTCCTACGAGCAGTACTTC. V usage is TRBV2 and J usage is TRBJ2-7; 9 bases agree with TRBD2. V shed 4 bases and J 1 base; nucleotides not matched to a gene: 8. The CDR3 spans 16 residues. Looked up from germline, CDR1 is SNHLY and CDR2 is FYNNEI.

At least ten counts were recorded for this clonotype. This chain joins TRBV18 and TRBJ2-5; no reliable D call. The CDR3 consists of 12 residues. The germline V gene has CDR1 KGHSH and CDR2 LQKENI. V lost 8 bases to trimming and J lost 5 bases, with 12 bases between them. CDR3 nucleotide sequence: TGTGCCAGCAGCCCCCCGGAGGAGACCCAGTACTTC. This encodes CASSPPEETQYF.

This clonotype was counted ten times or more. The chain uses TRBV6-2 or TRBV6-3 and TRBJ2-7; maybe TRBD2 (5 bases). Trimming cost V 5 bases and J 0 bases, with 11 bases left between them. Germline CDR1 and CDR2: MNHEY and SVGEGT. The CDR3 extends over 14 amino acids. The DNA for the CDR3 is TGTGCCAGCAGTACACGAGGGCACTCCTACGAGCAGTACTTC. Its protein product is CASSTRGHSYEQYF.

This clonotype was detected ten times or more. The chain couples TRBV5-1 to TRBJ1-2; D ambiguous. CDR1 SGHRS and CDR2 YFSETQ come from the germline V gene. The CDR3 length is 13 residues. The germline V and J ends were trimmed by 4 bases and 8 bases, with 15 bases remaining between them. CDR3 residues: CASSAERARGYTF. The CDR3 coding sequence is TGCGCCAGCAGCGCGGAGAGGGCGAGGGGCTACACCTTC. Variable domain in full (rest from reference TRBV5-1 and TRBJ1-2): KAGVTQTPRYLIKTRGQQVTLSCSPISGHRSVSWYQQTPGQGLQFLFEYFSETQRNKGNFPGRFSGRQFSNSRSEMNVSTLELGDSALYLCASSAERARGYTFGSGTRLTVV.

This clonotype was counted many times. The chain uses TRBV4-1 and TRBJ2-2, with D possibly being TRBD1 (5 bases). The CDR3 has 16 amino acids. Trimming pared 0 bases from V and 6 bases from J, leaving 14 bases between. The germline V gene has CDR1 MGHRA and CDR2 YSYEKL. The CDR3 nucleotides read TGCGCCAGCAGCCAAGATCAGGGCAGGGCCCCCGGGGAGCTGTTTTTT. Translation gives CASSQDQGRAPGELFF.

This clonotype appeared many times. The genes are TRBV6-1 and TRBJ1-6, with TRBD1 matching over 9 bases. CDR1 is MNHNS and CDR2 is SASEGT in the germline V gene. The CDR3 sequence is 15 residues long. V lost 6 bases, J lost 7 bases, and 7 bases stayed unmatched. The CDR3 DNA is TGTGCCAGCAGCAGAGGACAGGGGCCCAATTCACCCCTCCACTTT. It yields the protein CASSRGQGPNSPLHF.

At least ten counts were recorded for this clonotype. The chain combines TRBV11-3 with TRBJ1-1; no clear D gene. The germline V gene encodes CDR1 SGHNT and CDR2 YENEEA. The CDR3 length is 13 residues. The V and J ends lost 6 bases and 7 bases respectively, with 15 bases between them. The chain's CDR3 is CASRLSPPDEAFF. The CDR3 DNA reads TGTGCCAGCAGACTATCCCCCCCAGATGAAGCTTTCTTT.

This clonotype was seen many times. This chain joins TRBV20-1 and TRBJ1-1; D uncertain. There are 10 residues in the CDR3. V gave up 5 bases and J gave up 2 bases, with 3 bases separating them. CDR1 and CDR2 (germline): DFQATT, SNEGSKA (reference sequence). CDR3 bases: TGCAGTGCTGGAAACACTGAAGCTTTCTTT. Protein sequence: CSAGNTEAFF.

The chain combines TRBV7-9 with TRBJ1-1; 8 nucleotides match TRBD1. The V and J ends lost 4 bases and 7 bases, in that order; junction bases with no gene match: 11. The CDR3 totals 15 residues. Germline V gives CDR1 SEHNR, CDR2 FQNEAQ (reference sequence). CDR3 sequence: CASSSSKDRDNEAFF. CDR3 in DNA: TGTGCCAGCAGCTCCTCCAAGGACAGGGATAATGAAGCTTTCTTT.

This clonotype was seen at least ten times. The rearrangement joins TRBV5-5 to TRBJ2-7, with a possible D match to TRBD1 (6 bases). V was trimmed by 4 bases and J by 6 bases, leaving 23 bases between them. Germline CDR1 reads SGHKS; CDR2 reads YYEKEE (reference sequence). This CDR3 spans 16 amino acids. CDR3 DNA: TGTGCCAGCAGCCGGAAGGCACAGGGCGGAATAGGCGAGCAGTACTTC. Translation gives CASSRKAQGGIGEQYF.

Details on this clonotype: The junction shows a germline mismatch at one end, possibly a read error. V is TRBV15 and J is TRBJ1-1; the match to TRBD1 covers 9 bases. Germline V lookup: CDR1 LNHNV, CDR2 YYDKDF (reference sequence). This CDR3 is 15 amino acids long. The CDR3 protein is CATSRGQGRNSEAFF. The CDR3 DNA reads TGTGCCACCAGCAGGGGACAGGGACGGAACTCTGAAGCTTTCTTT.

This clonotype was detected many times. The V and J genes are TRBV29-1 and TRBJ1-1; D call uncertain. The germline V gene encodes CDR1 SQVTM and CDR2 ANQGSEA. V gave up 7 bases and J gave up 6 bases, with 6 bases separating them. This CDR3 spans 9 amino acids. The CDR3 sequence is CSAPPEAFF. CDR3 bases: TGCAGCGCCCCACCTGAAGCTTTCTTT.

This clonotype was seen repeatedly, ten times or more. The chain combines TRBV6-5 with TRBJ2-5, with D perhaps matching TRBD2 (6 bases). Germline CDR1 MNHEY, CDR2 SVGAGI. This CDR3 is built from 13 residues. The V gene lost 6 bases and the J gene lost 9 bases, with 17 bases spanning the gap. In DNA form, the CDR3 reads TGTGCCAGCAGCCTCGACCGAGGAGGGGCCCAGTACTTC. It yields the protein CASSLDRGGAQYF.

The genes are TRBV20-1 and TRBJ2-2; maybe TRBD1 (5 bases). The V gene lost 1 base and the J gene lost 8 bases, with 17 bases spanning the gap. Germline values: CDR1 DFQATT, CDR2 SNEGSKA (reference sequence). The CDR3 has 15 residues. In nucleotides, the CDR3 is TGCAGTGCTAGAGGACTTAAGGGGCGAGATGGGGAGCTGTTTTTT. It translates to CSARGLKGRDGELFF.

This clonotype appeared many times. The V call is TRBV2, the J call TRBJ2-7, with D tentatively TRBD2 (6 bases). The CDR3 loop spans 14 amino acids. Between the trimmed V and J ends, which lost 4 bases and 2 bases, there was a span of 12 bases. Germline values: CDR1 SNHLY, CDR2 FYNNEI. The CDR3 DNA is TGTGCCAGCAGTGCCCCGACTAGTCCCTACGAGCAGTACTTC. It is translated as CASSAPTSPYEQYF.

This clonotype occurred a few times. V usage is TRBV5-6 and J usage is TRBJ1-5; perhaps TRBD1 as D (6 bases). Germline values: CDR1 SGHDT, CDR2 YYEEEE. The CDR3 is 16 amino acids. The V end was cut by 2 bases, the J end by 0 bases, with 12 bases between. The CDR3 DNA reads TGTGCCAGCAGCTTAGGGGGGGGTTATAGCAATCAGCCCCAGCATTTT. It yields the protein CASSLGGGYSNQPQHF.